This note documents a single T cell receptor beta chain sequence. Antigen unknown. This sample is drawn from a study of OX40 agonist ivuxolimab in advanced cancers. About the study: Of mixed ages from about 23 to 90 and averaging roughly 64 years, the group was around 78% male.

V was clipped by 4 bases and J by 1 base, with 14 bases between them. There are 16 residues in the CDR3. Germline V gene lookup returns CDR1 SGHNT and CDR2 YYREEE (reference sequence). General study results and limits: Patients who responded partially at 0.1-3.0 mg/kg showed clonal expansion ranking among the lowest.

The repertoire was sequenced with immunoSEQ multiplex PCR; TCRdb's copy has only in-frame clones and lacks some. The table has tens of thousands of clones, around 90% seen once. The chain employs TRBV5-4 and TRBJ2-2; D ambiguous. The receptor comes from an adult with an advanced solid tumor such as melanoma, head and neck, liver or kidney cancer. Sequencing used CD4+ or CD8+ T cells sorted from blood, obtained in a trial of the OX40 agonist ivuxolimab. Here the CDR3 reads CASSQKTDLNTGELFF. DNA for the CDR3: TGTGCCAGCAGCCAAAAAACAGATTTGAACACCGGGGAGCTGTTTTTT.